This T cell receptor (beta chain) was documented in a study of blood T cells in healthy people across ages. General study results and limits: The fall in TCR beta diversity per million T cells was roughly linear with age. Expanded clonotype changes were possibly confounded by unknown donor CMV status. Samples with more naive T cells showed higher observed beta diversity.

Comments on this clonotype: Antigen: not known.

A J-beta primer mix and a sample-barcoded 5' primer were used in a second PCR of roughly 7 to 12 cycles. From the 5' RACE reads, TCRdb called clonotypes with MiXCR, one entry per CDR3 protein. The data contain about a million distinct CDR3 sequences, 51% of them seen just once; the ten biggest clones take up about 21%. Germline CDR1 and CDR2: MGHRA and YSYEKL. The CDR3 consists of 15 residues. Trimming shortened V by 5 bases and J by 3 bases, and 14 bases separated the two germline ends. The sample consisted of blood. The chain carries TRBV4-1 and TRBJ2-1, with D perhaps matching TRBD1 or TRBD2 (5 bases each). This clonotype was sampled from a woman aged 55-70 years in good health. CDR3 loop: CASSGDDVFYNEQFF. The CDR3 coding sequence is TGCGCCAGCAGCGGGGACGACGTATTCTACAATGAGCAGTTCTTC.